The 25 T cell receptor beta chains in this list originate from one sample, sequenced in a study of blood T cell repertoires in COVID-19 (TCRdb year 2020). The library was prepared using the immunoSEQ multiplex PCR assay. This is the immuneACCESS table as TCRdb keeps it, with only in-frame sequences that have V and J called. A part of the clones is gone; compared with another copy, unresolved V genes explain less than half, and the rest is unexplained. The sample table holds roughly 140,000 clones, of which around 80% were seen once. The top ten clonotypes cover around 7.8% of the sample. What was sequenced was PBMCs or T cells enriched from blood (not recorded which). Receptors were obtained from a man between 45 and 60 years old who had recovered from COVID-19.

CDR3 nucleotide sequence: TGCGCCAGCAGCCAATCCTCTAGCGGGGGTTTTTTGGATACGCAGTATTTT. The encoded protein is CASSQSSSGGFLDTQYF. The rearrangement joins TRBV4-1 to TRBJ2-3; 10 nucleotides match TRBD2. The CDR3 is 17 residues long. The germline CDR1 and CDR2 sequences are MGHRA and YSYEKL. Trimming at V came to 2 bases and at J to 6 bases, leaving 11 bases not matched to a gene.

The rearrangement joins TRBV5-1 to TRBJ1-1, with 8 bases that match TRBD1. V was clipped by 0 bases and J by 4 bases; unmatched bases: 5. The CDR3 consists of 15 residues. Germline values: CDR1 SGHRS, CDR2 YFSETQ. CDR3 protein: CASSLALDRATEAFF. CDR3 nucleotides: TGCGCCAGCAGCTTGGCTCTGGACAGGGCCACTGAAGCTTTCTTT.

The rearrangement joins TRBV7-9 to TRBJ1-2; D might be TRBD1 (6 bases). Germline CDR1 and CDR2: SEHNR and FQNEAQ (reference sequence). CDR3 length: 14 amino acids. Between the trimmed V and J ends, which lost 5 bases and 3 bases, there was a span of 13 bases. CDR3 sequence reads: CASSTSGAHYGYTF. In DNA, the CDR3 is TGTGCCAGCAGCACCTCAGGGGCACACTATGGCTACACCTTC.

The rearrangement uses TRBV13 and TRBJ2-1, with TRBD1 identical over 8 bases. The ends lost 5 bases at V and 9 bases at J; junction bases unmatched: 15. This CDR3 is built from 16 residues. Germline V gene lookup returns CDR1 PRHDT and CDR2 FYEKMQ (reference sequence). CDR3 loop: CASSARTGTGLGEQFF. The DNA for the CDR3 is TGTGCCAGCAGCGCCCGGACCGGGACAGGTCTGGGTGAGCAGTTCTTC.

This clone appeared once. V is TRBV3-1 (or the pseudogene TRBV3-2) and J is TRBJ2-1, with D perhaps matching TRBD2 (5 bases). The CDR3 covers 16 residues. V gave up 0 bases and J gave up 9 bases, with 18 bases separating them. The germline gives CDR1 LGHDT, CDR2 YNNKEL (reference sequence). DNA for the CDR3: TGTGCCAGCAGCCAAGAAAAAACTAGATCGTCGGGTGAGCAGTTCTTC. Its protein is CASSQEKTRSSGEQFF.

CDR3 DNA sequence: TGTGCCAGCTCAGCCGGACAGGGGGCGTCCGAAAAACTGTTTTTT. Translated, it gives CASSAGQGASEKLFF. This chain joins TRBV18 and TRBJ1-4; 11 positions match TRBD1. V lost 5 bases, J lost 8 bases, and 7 bases stayed unmatched. Germline V CDR1 and CDR2: KGHSH, LQKENI. CDR3 size: 15 residues.

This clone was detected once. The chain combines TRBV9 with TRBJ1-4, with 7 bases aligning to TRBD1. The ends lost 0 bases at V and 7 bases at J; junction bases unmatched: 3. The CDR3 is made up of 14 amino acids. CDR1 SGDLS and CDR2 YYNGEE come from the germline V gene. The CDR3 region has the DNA TGTGCCAGCAGCGTAGGACAGGGTGTTGAAAAACTGTTTTTT. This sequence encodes CASSVGQGVEKLFF.

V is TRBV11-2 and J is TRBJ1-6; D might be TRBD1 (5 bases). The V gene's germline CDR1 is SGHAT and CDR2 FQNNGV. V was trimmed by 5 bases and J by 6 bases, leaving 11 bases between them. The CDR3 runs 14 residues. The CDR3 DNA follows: TGTGCCAGCAGCCTGGGGCCGCCTAATTCACCCCTCCACTTT. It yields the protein CASSLGPPNSPLHF.

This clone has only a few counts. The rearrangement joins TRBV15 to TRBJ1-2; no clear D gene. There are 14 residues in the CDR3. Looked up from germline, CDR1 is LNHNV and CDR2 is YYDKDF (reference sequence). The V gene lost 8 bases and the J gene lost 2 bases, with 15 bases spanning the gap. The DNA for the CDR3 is TGTGCCACCTCACGAGAAGGAGTAAACTATGGCTACACCTTC. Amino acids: CATSREGVNYGYTF.

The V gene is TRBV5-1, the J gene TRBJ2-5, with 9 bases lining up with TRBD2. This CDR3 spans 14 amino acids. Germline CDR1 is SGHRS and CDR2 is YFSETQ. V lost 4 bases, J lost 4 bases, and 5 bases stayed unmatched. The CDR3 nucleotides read TGCGCCAGCAGCCCTGTAGCGGGGGCAGAGACCCAGTACTTC. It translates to CASSPVAGAETQYF.

The CDR3 here is CASSQDRGNRSPLHF. CDR3 sequence (DNA): TGCGCCAGCAGCCAAGATAGGGGGAATCGGTCACCCCTCCACTTT. The gene calls are TRBV4-3 and TRBJ1-6; tentatively, D is TRBD1 (6 bases). Trimming pared 0 bases from V and 10 bases from J, leaving 13 bases between. CDR1 and CDR2 from the germline V gene are LGHNA and YSLEER. This CDR3 region has 15 residues.

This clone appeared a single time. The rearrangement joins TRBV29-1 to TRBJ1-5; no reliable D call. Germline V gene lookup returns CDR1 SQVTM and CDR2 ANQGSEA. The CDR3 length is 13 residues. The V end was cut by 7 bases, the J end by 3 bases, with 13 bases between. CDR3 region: CSATSEYNQPQHF. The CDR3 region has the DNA TGCAGCGCAACTAGCGAGTACAATCAGCCCCAGCATTTT.

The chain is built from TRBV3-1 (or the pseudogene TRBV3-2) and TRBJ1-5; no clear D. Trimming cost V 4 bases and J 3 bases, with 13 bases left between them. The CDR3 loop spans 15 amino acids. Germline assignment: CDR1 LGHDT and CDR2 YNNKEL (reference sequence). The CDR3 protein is CASSPAGRDNQPQHF. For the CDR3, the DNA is TGTGCCAGCAGCCCCGCGGGCCGCGACAATCAGCCCCAGCATTTT.

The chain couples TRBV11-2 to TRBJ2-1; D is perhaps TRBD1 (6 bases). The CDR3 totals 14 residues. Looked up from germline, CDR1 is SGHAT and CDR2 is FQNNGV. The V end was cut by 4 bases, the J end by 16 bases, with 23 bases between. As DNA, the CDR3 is TGTGCCAGCAGCTCCATCGGTCGGTCACAGGGTTGTTTCTTC. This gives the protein CASSSIGRSQGCFF. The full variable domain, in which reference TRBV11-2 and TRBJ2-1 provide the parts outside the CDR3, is EAGVAQSPRYKIIEKRQSVAFWCNPISGHATLYWYQQILGQGPKLLIQFQNNGVVDDSQLPKDRFSAERLKGVDSTLKIQPAKLEDSAVYLCASSSIGRSQGCFFGPGTRLTVL.

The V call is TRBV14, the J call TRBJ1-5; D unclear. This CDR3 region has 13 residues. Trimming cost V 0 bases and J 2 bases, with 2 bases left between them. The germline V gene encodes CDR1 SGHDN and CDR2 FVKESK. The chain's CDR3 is CASSQDGNQPQHF. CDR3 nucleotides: TGTGCCAGCAGCCAAGACGGCAATCAGCCCCAGCATTTT.

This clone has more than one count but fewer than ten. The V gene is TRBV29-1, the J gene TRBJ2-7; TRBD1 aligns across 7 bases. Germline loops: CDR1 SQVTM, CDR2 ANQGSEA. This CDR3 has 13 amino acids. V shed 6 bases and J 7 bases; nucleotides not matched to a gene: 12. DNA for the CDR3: TGCAGCGTAGCAAACCTGGACAGGACTGAGCAGTACTTC. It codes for CSVANLDRTEQYF.

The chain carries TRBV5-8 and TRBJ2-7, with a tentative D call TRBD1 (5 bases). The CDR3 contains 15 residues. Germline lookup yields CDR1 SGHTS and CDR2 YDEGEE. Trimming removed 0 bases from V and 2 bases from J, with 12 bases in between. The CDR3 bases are TGTGCCAGCAGCTTGGCAAGGGGTAATACCTACGAGCAGTACTTC. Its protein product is CASSLARGNTYEQYF.

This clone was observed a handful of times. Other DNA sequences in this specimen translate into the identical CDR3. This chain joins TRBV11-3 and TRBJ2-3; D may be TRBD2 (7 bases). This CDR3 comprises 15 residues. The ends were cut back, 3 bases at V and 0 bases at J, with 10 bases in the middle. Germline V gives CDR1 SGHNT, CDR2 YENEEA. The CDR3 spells CASSLAGASTDTQYF. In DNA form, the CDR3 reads TGTGCCAGCAGCTTGGCGGGGGCTAGCACAGATACGCAGTATTTT.

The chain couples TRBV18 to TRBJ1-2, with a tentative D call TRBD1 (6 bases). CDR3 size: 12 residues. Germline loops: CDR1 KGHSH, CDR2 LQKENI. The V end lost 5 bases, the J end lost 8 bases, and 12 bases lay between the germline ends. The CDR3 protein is CASSVSRGGYTF. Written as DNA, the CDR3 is TGTGCCAGCTCAGTAAGCAGGGGCGGCTACACCTTC.

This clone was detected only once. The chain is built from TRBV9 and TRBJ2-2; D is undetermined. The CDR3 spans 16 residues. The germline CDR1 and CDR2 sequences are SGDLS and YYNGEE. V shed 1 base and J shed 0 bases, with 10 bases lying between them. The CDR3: CASSVPTRANTGELFF. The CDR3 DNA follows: TGTGCCAGCAGCGTACCCACCCGGGCGAACACCGGGGAGCTGTTTTTT.

This chain's CDR3 is CASSAGGGFEKLFF. As DNA, the CDR3 is TGTGCCAGCAGCGCAGGGGGCGGGTTTGAAAAACTGTTTTTT. The V gene is TRBV9, the J gene TRBJ1-4; 8 nucleotides align to TRBD1. The CDR3 length is 14 residues. The germline CDR1 and CDR2 sequences are SGDLS and YYNGEE. V lost 3 bases and J lost 7; bases outside the gene matches: 5.

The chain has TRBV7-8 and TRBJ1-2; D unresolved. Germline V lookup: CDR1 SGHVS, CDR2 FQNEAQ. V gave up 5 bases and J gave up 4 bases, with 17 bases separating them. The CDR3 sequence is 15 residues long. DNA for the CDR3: TGTGCCAGCAGCCCCCTCGTTGGGCTGCCCTATGGCTACACCTTC. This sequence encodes CASSPLVGLPYGYTF.

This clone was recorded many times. CDR3 amino acids: CASRGHLKNTEAFF. CDR3 sequence (DNA): TGCGCCAGCCGGGGACACCTCAAGAACACTGAAGCTTTCTTT. J is TRBJ1-1 and V is TRBV4-1, with D possibly being TRBD1 (6 bases). The CDR3 length is 14 residues. Trimming removed 8 bases at V and 1 base at J, with 14 bases between. Germline lookup yields CDR1 MGHRA and CDR2 YSYEKL.

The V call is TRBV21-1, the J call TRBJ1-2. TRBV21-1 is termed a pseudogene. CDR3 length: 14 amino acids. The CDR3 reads CASSKPPRGRGYTF. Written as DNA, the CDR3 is TGTGCCAGCAGCAAACCGCCCCGGGGTCGGGGCTACACCTTC.

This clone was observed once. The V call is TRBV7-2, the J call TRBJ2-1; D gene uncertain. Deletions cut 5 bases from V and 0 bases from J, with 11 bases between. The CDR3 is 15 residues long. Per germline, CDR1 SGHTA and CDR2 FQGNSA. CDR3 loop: CASSPTTSSYNEQFF. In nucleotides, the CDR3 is TGTGCCAGCAGCCCAACTACGAGCTCCTACAATGAGCAGTTCTTC.